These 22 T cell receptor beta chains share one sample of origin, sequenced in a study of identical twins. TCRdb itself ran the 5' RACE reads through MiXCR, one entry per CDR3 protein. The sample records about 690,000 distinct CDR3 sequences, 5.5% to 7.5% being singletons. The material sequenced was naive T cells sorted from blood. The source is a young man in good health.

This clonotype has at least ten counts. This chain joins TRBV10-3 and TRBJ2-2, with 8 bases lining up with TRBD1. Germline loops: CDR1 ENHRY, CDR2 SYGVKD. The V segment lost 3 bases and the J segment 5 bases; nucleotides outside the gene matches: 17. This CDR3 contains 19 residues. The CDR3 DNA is TGTGCCATCAGTGAAGGTTTGCGTCAGGGGGCCTTCATAACCGGGGAGCTGTTTTTT. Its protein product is CAISEGLRQGAFITGELFF.

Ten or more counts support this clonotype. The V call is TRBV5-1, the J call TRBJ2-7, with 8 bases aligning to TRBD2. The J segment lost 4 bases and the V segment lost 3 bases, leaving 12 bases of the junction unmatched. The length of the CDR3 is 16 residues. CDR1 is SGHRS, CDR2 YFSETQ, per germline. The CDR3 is CASSSRGGPNKYEQYV. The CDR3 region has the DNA TGCGCCAGCAGCTCCCGGGGGGGGCCAAATAAATACGAGCAGTACGTC.

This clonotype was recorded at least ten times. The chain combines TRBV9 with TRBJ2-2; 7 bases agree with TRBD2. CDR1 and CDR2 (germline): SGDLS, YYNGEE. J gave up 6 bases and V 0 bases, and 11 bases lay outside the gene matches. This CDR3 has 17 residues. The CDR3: CASSVGIGLVSAGELFF. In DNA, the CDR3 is TGTGCCAGCAGCGTAGGAATTGGACTAGTGAGCGCCGGGGAGCTGTTTTTT.

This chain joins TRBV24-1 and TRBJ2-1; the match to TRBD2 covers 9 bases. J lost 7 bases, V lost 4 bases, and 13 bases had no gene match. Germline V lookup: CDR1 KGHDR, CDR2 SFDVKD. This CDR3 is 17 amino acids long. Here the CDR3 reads CATSDPTGGRAFNEQFF. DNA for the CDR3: TGTGCCACCAGTGACCCGACTGGCGGGAGGGCCTTTAATGAGCAGTTCTTC.

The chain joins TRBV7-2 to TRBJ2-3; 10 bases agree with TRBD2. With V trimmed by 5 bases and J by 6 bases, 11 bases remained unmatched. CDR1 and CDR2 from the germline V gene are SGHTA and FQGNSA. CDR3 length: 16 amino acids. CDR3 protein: CASSPTSGRAWDTQYF. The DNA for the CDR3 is TGTGCCAGCAGCCCAACAAGCGGGAGGGCCTGGGATACGCAGTATTTT.

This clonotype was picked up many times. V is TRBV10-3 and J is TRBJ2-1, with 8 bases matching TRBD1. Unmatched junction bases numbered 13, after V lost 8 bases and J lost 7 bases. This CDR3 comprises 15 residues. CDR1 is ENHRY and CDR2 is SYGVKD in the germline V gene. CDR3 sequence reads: CAILRQGTTKNEQFF. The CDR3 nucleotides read TGTGCCATCCTCCGACAGGGGACGACAAAGAATGAGCAGTTCTTC.

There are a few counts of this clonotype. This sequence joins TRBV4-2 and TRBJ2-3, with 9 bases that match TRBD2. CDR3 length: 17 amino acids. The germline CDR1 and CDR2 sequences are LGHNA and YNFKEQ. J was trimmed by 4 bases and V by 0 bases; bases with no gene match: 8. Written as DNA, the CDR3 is TGTGCCAGCAGCCAAGAGGGGGCGGGAGGGCCTGCAGATACGCAGTATTTT. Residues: CASSQEGAGGPADTQYF.

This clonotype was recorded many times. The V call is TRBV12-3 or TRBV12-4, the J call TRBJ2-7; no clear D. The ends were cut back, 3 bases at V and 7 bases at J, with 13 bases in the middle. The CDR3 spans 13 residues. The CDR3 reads CASSFGPTKEQYV. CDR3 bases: TGTGCCAGCAGTTTTGGACCTACGAAAGAGCAGTACGTC.

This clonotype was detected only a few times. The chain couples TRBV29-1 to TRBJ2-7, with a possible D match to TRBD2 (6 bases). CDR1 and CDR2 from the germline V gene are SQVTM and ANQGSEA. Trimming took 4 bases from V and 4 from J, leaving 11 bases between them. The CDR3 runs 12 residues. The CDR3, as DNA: TGCAGCGTTGTTGCGGGAAGGTACGAGCAGTACTTC. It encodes CSVVAGRYEQYF.

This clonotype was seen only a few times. The CDR3 nucleotides read TGCAGTGCCAAGAATAGGAACACTGAAGCTTTCTTT. Translating it yields CSAKNRNTEAFF. The J gene is TRBJ1-1, the V gene TRBV20-1; no definite D call. V was clipped by 6 bases and J by 1 base, with 9 bases between them. Germline V gene lookup returns CDR1 DFQATT and CDR2 SNEGSKA (reference sequence). The CDR3 totals 12 residues.

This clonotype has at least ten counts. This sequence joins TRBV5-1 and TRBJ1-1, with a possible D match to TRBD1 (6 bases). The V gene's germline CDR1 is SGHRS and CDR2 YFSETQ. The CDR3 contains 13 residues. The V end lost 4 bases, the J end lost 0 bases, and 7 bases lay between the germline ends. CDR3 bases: TGCGCCAGCAGCGGACAGTTGAACACTGAAGCTTTCTTT. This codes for CASSGQLNTEAFF.

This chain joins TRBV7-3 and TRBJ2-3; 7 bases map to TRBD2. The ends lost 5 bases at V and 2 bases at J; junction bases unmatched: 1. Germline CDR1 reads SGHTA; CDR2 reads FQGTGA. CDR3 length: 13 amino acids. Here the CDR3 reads CASSRDYTDTQYF. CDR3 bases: TGTGCCAGCAGCAGGGACTACACAGATACGCAGTATTTT.

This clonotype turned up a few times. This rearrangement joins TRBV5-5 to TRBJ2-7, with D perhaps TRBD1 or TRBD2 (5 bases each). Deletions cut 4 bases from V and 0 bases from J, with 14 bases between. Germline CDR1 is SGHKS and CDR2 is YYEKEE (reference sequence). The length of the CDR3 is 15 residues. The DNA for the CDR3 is TGTGCCAGCAGCGGGATCCGGGACGTCTCCTACGAGCAGTACGTC. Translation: CASSGIRDVSYEQYV.

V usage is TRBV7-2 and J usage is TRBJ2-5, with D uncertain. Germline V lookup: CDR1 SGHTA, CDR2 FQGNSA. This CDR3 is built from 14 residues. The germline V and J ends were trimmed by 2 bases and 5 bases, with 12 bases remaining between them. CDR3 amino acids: CASSLTLAEETQYF. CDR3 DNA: TGTGCCAGCAGCTTAACTTTGGCGGAGGAGACCCAGTACTTC.

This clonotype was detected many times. In DNA form, the CDR3 reads TGTGCCAGCAGCCCCCTTCAACTAGCGGGCCAAGAGACCCAGTACTTC. Its protein is CASSPLQLAGQETQYF. The gene calls are TRBV7-7 and TRBJ2-5, with 9 bases matching TRBD2. Germline V gives CDR1 SSHAT, CDR2 FNYEAQ (reference sequence). The CDR3 consists of 16 residues. The V gene end was trimmed by 5 bases and the J gene end by 1 base; junction bases not matched to a gene: 8.

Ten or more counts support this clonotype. The CDR3 spells CASSPSDGFGHEQFF. DNA for the CDR3: TGTGCCAGCAGTCCGAGCGACGGATTTGGCCATGAGCAGTTCTTC. The gene calls are TRBV12-3 or TRBV12-4 and TRBJ2-1; D call uncertain. Deletions cut 5 bases from V and 8 bases from J, with 19 bases between. CDR3 length: 15 amino acids.

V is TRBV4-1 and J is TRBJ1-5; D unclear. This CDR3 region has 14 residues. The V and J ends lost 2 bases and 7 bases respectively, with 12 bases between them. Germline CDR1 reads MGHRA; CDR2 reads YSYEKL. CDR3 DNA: TGCGCCAGCAGCCAATTTTTGTTCGTGCAGCCCCAGCATTTT. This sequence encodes CASSQFLFVQPQHF.

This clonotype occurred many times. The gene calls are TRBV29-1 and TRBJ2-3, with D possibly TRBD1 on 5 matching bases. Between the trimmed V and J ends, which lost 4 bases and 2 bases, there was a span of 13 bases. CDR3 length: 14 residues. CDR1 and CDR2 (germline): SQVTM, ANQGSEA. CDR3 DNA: TGCAGCGTTGCTATGGGGCTAATCACAGATACGCAGTATTTT. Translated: CSVAMGLITDTQYF.

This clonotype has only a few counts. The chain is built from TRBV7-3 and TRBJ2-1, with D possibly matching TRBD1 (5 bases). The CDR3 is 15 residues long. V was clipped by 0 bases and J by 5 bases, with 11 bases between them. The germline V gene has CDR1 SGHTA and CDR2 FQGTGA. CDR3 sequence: CASSLTSDSNNEQFF. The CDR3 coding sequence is TGTGCCAGCAGCTTAACCTCAGACAGCAACAATGAGCAGTTCTTC.

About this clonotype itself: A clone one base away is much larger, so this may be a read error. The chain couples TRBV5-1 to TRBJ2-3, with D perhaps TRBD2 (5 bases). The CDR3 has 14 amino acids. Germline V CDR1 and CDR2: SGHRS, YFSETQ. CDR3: CASRVTSSTDRQYF. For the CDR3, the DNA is TGCGCCAGCAGGGTTACGTCTAGCACAGATAGGCAGTATTTT.

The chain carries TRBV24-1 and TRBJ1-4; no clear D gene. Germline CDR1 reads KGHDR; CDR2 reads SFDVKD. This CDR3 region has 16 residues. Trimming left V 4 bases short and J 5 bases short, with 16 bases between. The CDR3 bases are TGTGCCACCAGTGAAAACCACTCAGGACCAAATGAAAAACTGTTTTTT. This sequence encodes CATSENHSGPNEKLFF.

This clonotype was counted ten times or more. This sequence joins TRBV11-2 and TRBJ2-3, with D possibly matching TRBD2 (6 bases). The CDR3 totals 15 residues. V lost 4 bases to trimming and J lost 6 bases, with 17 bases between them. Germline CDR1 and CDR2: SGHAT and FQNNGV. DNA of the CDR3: TGTGCCAGCAGCTCGGGGGAGAGGTCAGTCGATACGCAGTATTTT. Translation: CASSSGERSVDTQYF. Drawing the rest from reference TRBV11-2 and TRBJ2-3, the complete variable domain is EAGVAQSPRYKIIEKRQSVAFWCNPISGHATLYWYQQILGQGPKLLIQFQNNGVVDDSQLPKDRFSAERLKGVDSTLKIQPAKLEDSAVYLCASSSGERSVDTQYFGPGTRLTVL.